These 18 T cell receptor beta chains were sequenced from one sample in a study of fetal regulatory T cell absence and autoimmunity. TCRdb's copy holds only in-frame clones and misses some; the assay was immunoSEQ multiplex PCR. There are about 46,000 clones in the sample; around 85% occur only once, and about 0.41% lies in the top ten. The sample was cord blood. These receptors were taken from a newborn boy with IPEX syndrome.

This chain joins TRBV4-1 and TRBJ2-7, with D perhaps matching TRBD2 (6 bases). Trimming took 3 bases from V and 2 from J, leaving 14 bases between them. Germline V lookup: CDR1 MGHRA, CDR2 YSYEKL. This CDR3 region has 15 residues. The DNA for the CDR3 is TGCGCCAGCAGCCAGGAAATAGCGGAGCCCTACGAGCAGTACTTC. Its protein product is CASSQEIAEPYEQYF.

The chain couples TRBV15 to TRBJ1-2; D is unclear. Germline V gene data show CDR1 as LNHNV and CDR2 as YYDKDF (reference sequence). V lost 0 bases and J lost 4, with 12 bases in between. The CDR3 is 15 residues long. CDR3 bases: TGTGCCACCAGCAGAGATAACGGGTTAATCTATGGCTACACCTTC. It is translated as CATSRDNGLIYGYTF.

V is TRBV30 and J is TRBJ1-1; no clear D gene. CDR3 length: 13 amino acids. Trimming removed 1 base from V and 7 bases from J, with 13 bases in between. Germline CDR1 GTSNPN, CDR2 SVGIG (reference sequence). The CDR3 DNA follows: TGTGCCTGGAGTGGGAGCACGTGGGGTGAAGCTTTCTTT. It specifies CAWSGSTWGEAFF.

This chain joins TRBV19 and TRBJ1-2; D may be TRBD1 (6 bases). Per germline, CDR1 LNHDA and CDR2 SQIVND (reference sequence). The CDR3 sequence is 15 residues long. Trimming stripped 1 base from V and 7 bases from J, with 16 bases between. CDR3 loop: CASSIVGRGLGGYTF. In DNA form, the CDR3 reads TGTGCCAGTAGTATAGTAGGCAGGGGATTGGGTGGCTACACCTTC.

A few counts support this clone. V is TRBV9 and J is TRBJ1-6; no reliable D call. Between the trimmed V and J ends, which lost 0 bases and 7 bases, there was a span of 23 bases. The germline V gene encodes CDR1 SGDLS and CDR2 YYNGEE. This CDR3 has 19 residues. This CDR3 is CASSVAPLELGLGNSPLHF. In nucleotides, the CDR3 is TGTGCCAGCAGCGTAGCCCCTTTAGAGCTAGGGTTGGGAAATTCACCCCTCCACTTT.

The gene calls are TRBV19 and TRBJ2-5; 15 nucleotides match TRBD2. The germline V gene encodes CDR1 LNHDA and CDR2 SQIVND (reference sequence). The CDR3 length is 15 residues. V gave up 5 bases and J gave up 2 bases; unmatched junction bases: 0. The CDR3 loop is CASSGLAGGQETQYF. The CDR3 DNA reads TGTGCCAGTAGTGGACTAGCGGGAGGGCAAGAGACCCAGTACTTC.

The chain joins TRBV5-1 to TRBJ2-5, with 10 nucleotides matching TRBD1. The CDR3 has 14 amino acids. After removal of 3 bases from V and 4 bases from J, the junction contained 3 bases not matched to a gene. CDR1 is SGHRS and CDR2 is YFSETQ in the germline V gene. The CDR3, as DNA: TGCGCCAGCAGCTCGCGGACAGGGGGAGAGACCCAGTACTTC. This translates into CASSSRTGGETQYF.

The chain employs TRBV25-1 and TRBJ2-7, with TRBD2 matching over 13 bases. J lost 5 bases, V lost 8 bases, and 6 bases had no gene match. The CDR3 has 14 residues. The germline CDR1 and CDR2 sequences are MGHDK and SYGVNS. The CDR3 loop is CASSRLAGGDEQYF. The DNA of the CDR3 is TGTGCCAGCTCCCGACTAGCGGGAGGCGACGAGCAGTACTTC.

This clone appeared a few times. The chain is built from TRBV4-1 and TRBJ2-7; D is uncertain. CDR3 length: 15 residues. Trimming removed 0 bases from V and 0 bases from J, with 9 bases in between. The V gene's germline CDR1 is MGHRA and CDR2 YSYEKL. The CDR3 loop is CASSQEGKNSYEQYF. CDR3 DNA sequence: TGCGCCAGCAGCCAAGAAGGAAAAAACTCCTACGAGCAGTACTTC.

The gene calls are TRBV29-1 and TRBJ2-5; 16 bases are a match to TRBD2. Per the germline V gene, CDR1 is SQVTM and CDR2 is ANQGSEA. The CDR3 consists of 17 residues. V lost 6 bases to trimming and J lost 2 bases; unmatched junction nucleotides: 9. The CDR3 spells CSVAGTSGRAPQETQYF. The CDR3 coding sequence is TGCAGCGTCGCCGGGACTAGCGGGAGGGCACCTCAAGAGACCCAGTACTTC.

CDR3 loop: CASSDTGTGSYEQYF. The DNA of the CDR3 is TGTGCCAGCAGTGATACCGGGACAGGCTCCTACGAGCAGTACTTC. The rearrangement joins TRBV6-1 to TRBJ2-7, with TRBD1 matching 8 bases. The CDR3 covers 15 residues. Germline CDR1 reads MNHNS; CDR2 reads SASEGT. Losses at the gene ends were 3 bases for V and 0 bases for J; bases not matched to a gene: 4.

The chain has TRBV6-6 and TRBJ1-4; D unclear. Looked up from germline, CDR1 is MNHNY and CDR2 is SVGAGI (reference sequence). Trimming stripped 1 base from V and 6 bases from J, with 6 bases between. The CDR3 is 13 amino acids. CDR3 coding DNA: TGTGCCAGCAGTTACTTACGGGATGAAAAACTGTTTTTT. Encoded protein: CASSYLRDEKLFF.

This chain uses TRBV7-9 with TRBJ1-6, with TRBD1 as a possible D gene (5 bases). The germline V gene encodes CDR1 SEHNR and CDR2 FQNEAQ (reference sequence). Deletions cut 2 bases from V and 11 bases from J, with 22 bases between. This CDR3 region has 17 residues. CDR3 amino acids: CASSLHPPGQKMPPLHF. For the CDR3, the DNA is TGTGCCAGCAGCTTACACCCACCGGGGCAGAAAATGCCACCCCTCCACTTT. The whole variable domain, remainder taken from reference TRBV7-9 and TRBJ1-6, is DTGVSQNPRHKITKRGQNVTFRCDPISEHNRLYWYRQTLGQGPEFLTYFQNEAQLEKSRLLSDRFSAERPKGSFSTLEIQRTEQGDSAMYLCASSLHPPGQKMPPLHFGNGTRLTVT.

The genes are TRBV30 and TRBJ1-5; 11 bases line up with TRBD1. Unmatched junction bases numbered 9, after V lost 8 bases and J lost 0 bases. CDR3 length equals 16 residues. Per the germline V gene, CDR1 is GTSNPN and CDR2 is SVGIG (reference sequence). CDR3 region: CARDRGGKHSNQPQHF. The CDR3 coding sequence is TGTGCCCGGGACAGGGGGGGGAAACATAGCAATCAGCCCCAGCATTTT.

The V and J genes are TRBV9 and TRBJ2-1; TRBD1 is a possible D gene (6 bases). Germline V gene lookup returns CDR1 SGDLS and CDR2 YYNGEE. The CDR3 sequence is 14 residues long. Trimming stripped 0 bases from V and 2 bases from J, with 6 bases between. The CDR3 sequence is CASSVAGAYNEQFF. DNA of the CDR3: TGTGCCAGCAGCGTAGCAGGGGCCTACAATGAGCAGTTCTTC. The full variable domain, completed using reference TRBV9 and TRBJ2-1, is DSGVTQTPKHLITATGQRVTLRCSPRSGDLSVYWYQQSLDQGLQFLIQYYNGEERAKGNILERFSAQQFPDLHSELNLSSLELGDSALYFCASSVAGAYNEQFFGPGTRLTVL.

The chain joins TRBV25-1 to TRBJ2-2; 7 bases are shared with TRBD1. The CDR3 loop spans 16 amino acids. Germline V CDR1 and CDR2: MGHDK, SYGVNS. The J segment lost 5 bases and the V segment lost 7 bases, leaving 13 bases of the junction unmatched. The CDR3 DNA reads TGTGCCAGCACCCCTGCCGAGACAGGGTGGACCGGGGAGCTGTTTTTT. It translates to CASTPAETGWTGELFF.

This sequence joins TRBV9 and TRBJ2-6, with unresolved D. V lost 1 base, J lost 0 bases, and 17 bases lay in between. CDR1 SGDLS and CDR2 YYNGEE come from the germline V gene. CDR3 length: 19 residues. The CDR3 is CASSVRIPSRLSGANVLTF. In DNA, the CDR3 is TGTGCCAGCAGCGTACGGATCCCCAGTCGACTCTCTGGGGCCAACGTCCTGACTTTC.

The chain has TRBV10-3 and TRBJ1-3, with D maybe TRBD1 (5 bases). Germline loops: CDR1 ENHRY, CDR2 SYGVKD. Between the trimmed V and J ends, which lost 2 bases and 7 bases, there was a span of 18 bases. The CDR3 spans 16 residues. The CDR3 protein is CAISEVRSSKGNTIYF. The CDR3 nucleotides read TGTGCCATCAGTGAGGTTAGGTCGTCAAAGGGGAACACCATATATTTT.